Each of the 29 T cell receptor beta chains below was sequenced from the same sample in a study of shared clonotypes between healthy human individuals. This table comes from immunoSEQ multiplex PCR, and its TCRdb copy is limited to in-frame clones, with some not included. The sample contains under 1,100,000 clones, around 76% of which appear only once. Sequencing was performed on memory CD4+ T cells sorted from blood. Subset in this sample: CD45RA-negative fraction. The receptors come from a man between 18 and 35 years old in good health.

This clone was seen a few times. The chain couples TRBV28 to TRBJ2-2; TRBD1 aligns across 8 bases. The CDR3 is made up of 16 amino acids. V was clipped by 3 bases and J by 5 bases; unmatched bases: 8. The V gene's germline CDR1 is MDHEN and CDR2 SYDVKM. CDR3 sequence reads: CASSLHGTGRTGELFF. In nucleotides, the CDR3 is TGTGCCAGCAGTTTGCATGGGACAGGAAGGACCGGGGAGCTGTTTTTT.

This chain uses TRBV2 with TRBJ2-1; D unresolved. V was trimmed by 7 bases and J by 0 bases, leaving 4 bases between them. The CDR3 is made up of 12 amino acids. CDR1 is SNHLY and CDR2 is FYNNEI in the germline V gene. The CDR3 spells CASTPSYNEQFF. The CDR3 DNA sequence: TGTGCCAGCACCCCCTCCTACAATGAGCAGTTCTTC.

In DNA form, the CDR3 reads TGTGCCAGCAGCTTGGGGACAGAGACCTCACCCCTCCACTTT. It specifies CASSLGTETSPLHF. This rearrangement joins TRBV7-9 to TRBJ1-6, with 7 bases lining up with TRBD1. The V gene's germline CDR1 is SEHNR and CDR2 FQNEAQ (reference sequence). V gave up 3 bases and J gave up 10 bases; unmatched junction bases: 6. The CDR3 spans 14 residues. Full variable domain (remainder filled in from reference TRBV7-9 and TRBJ1-6): DTGVSQNPRHKITKRGQNVTFRCDPISEHNRLYWYRQTLGQGPEFLTYFQNEAQLEKSRLLSDRFSAERPKGSFSTLEIQRTEQGDSAMYLCASSLGTETSPLHFGNGTRLTVT.

V gene TRBV7-2 combines with J gene TRBJ2-2; no definite D call. Per germline, CDR1 SGHTA and CDR2 FQGNSA. V dropped 6 bases and J dropped 4 bases, with 9 bases sitting between them. This CDR3 spans 13 amino acids. CDR3: CASRLTVTGELFF. CDR3 nucleotides: TGTGCCAGCAGGCTTACAGTCACCGGGGAGCTGTTTTTT.

The CDR3 DNA follows: TGTGCCTGGAGTCACAGGTCTGAAGCTTTCTTT. This sequence encodes CAWSHRSEAFF. This chain links TRBV30 with TRBJ1-1; the D gene is possibly TRBD1 (5 bases). Germline V lookup: CDR1 GTSNPN, CDR2 SVGIG (reference sequence). The germline V and J ends were trimmed by 2 bases and 6 bases, with 7 bases remaining between them. CDR3 size: 11 residues.

CDR3 amino acids: CASSQVTGEGNEKLFF. Here the CDR3 DNA reads TGCGCCAGCAGCCAGGTAACAGGGGAAGGAAATGAAAAACTGTTTTTT. This chain uses TRBV4-1 with TRBJ1-4; 7 bases match TRBD1. The CDR3 sequence is 16 residues long. The germline V gene encodes CDR1 MGHRA and CDR2 YSYEKL. Germline trimming cut 3 bases from V and 5 bases from J; bases unmatched to any gene: 9.

This chain uses TRBV5-1 with TRBJ2-5, with 8 bases identical to TRBD1. J was trimmed by 5 bases and V by 4 bases; bases with no gene match: 10. The CDR3 is 15 residues long. Germline CDR1 and CDR2: SGHRS and YFSETQ. The CDR3 sequence: CASSHPGGARETQYF. In DNA form, the CDR3 reads TGCGCCAGCAGCCATCCAGGGGGCGCGAGGGAGACCCAGTACTTC. Looking up the rest from reference TRBV5-1 and TRBJ2-5 gives the full variable domain: KAGVTQTPRYLIKTRGQQVTLSCSPISGHRSVSWYQQTPGQGLQFLFEYFSETQRNKGNFPGRFSGRQFSNSRSEMNVSTLELGDSALYLCASSHPGGARETQYFGPGTRLLVL.

A word on this clone: The identical CDR3 is also encoded by other nucleotide sequences in the sample. The gene calls are TRBV5-1 and TRBJ1-4, with 11 bases lining up with TRBD1. The CDR3 consists of 16 residues. The V and J ends lost 4 bases and 2 bases, in that order; junction bases with no gene match: 4. Germline V gives CDR1 SGHRS, CDR2 YFSETQ. This chain's CDR3 is CASSPGQGATNEKLFF. CDR3 nucleotide sequence: TGCGCCAGCAGCCCCGGACAGGGGGCGACTAATGAAAAACTGTTTTTT.

This clone was observed a handful of times. The rearrangement joins TRBV28 to TRBJ2-7, with D perhaps matching TRBD2 (6 bases). This CDR3 is built from 16 residues. V was pared by 5 bases and J by 6 bases, with 23 bases between. The germline gives CDR1 MDHEN, CDR2 SYDVKM. CDR3 amino acids: CASSTIVPREAVEQYF. CDR3 DNA: TGTGCCAGCAGTACTATAGTCCCCAGGGAGGCGGTCGAGCAGTACTTC.

The chain employs TRBV6-5 and TRBJ1-5; D not resolved. Germline V gives CDR1 MNHEY, CDR2 SVGAGI. The CDR3 is 14 amino acids. V was trimmed by 6 bases and J by 0 bases, leaving 9 bases between them. CDR3 sequence reads: CASSETYSNQPQHF. CDR3 sequence (DNA): TGTGCCAGCAGCGAGACCTATAGCAATCAGCCCCAGCATTTT.

Note on this clone: In the same sample, other DNA sequences code for this CDR3. V is TRBV19 and J is TRBJ2-2; D uncertain. Trimming pared 3 bases from V and 4 bases from J, leaving 3 bases between. Germline V gives CDR1 LNHDA, CDR2 SQIVND (reference sequence). The CDR3 is 12 residues long. CDR3 sequence: CASSMFTGELFF. The CDR3 bases are TGTGCCAGTAGTATGTTCACCGGGGAGCTGTTTTTT.

Ten or more counts support this clone. The genes are TRBV29-1 and TRBJ1-1; D is perhaps TRBD1 (5 bases). The CDR3 is 12 residues long. CDR1 and CDR2 from the germline V gene are SQVTM and ANQGSEA. V shed 7 bases and J shed 1 base, with 10 bases lying between them. The CDR3, as DNA: TGCAGCGCCAGGGTAACGAACACTGAAGCTTTCTTT. Encoded protein: CSARVTNTEAFF.

The rearrangement joins TRBV5-6 to TRBJ1-3, with D maybe TRBD1 (6 bases). V gave up 1 base and J gave up 4 bases, with 9 bases separating them. The CDR3 runs 14 residues. Germline CDR1 is SGHDT and CDR2 is YYEEEE. This chain's CDR3 is CASSLWGPGNTIYF. In DNA, the CDR3 is TGTGCCAGCAGCTTGTGGGGGCCGGGAAACACCATATATTTT.

The chain carries TRBV10-3 and TRBJ1-1; 7 positions agree with TRBD1. CDR1 and CDR2 (germline): ENHRY, SYGVKD. The CDR3 length is 12 residues. Unmatched junction bases numbered 1, after V lost 3 bases and J lost 6 bases. CDR3 residues: CAISEGTAEAFF. CDR3 bases: TGTGCCATCAGTGAAGGGACAGCTGAAGCTTTCTTT.

This clone has more than one count but fewer than ten. The chain joins TRBV4-3 to TRBJ2-7; the D gene could be TRBD1 or TRBD2 (5 bases each). This CDR3 is built from 17 residues. Looked up from germline, CDR1 is LGHNA and CDR2 is YSLEER. V was shortened by 4 bases and J by 1 base, with 20 bases between the two germline ends. Here the CDR3 DNA reads TGCGCCAGCAGCCGGGTCGCCGGGACCCTGGAGTCCTACGAGCAGTACTTC. Translation: CASSRVAGTLESYEQYF.

V usage is TRBV6-5 and J usage is TRBJ1-5; unclear D gene. The V and J ends lost 6 bases and 6 bases respectively, with 12 bases between them. Germline V gives CDR1 MNHEY, CDR2 SVGAGI. CDR3 length: 13 amino acids. The CDR3 nucleotides read TGTGCCAGCAGGAAGGGAGCTCGTCAGCCCCAGCATTTT. Protein sequence: CASRKGARQPQHF.

This chain uses TRBV5-6 with TRBJ1-5; TRBD1 might be the D (6 bases). The CDR3 has 14 residues. Germline V gene sequence: CDR1 SGHDT, CDR2 YYEEEE. Trimming took 1 base from V and 5 from J, leaving 10 bases between them. The CDR3 coding sequence is TGTGCCAGCAGCTTGAAGAAGGGGGATCAGCCCCAGCATTTT. This translates into CASSLKKGDQPQHF.

The chain joins TRBV7-2 to TRBJ2-1; D is undetermined. The V gene's germline CDR1 is SGHTA and CDR2 FQGNSA. The CDR3 runs 14 residues. Trimming took off 1 base at V and 5 bases at J, with 9 bases between the two ends. DNA of the CDR3: TGTGCCAGCAGCTTAGAGGCTGCCAACAATGAGCAGTTCTTC. Protein sequence: CASSLEAANNEQFF.

This clone has just one count. The chain carries TRBV2 and TRBJ2-1; D possibly corresponds to TRBD1 (5 bases). The V end lost 4 bases, the J end lost 9 bases, and 19 bases lay between the germline ends. The CDR3 is made up of 15 amino acids. Germline CDR1 is SNHLY and CDR2 is FYNNEI. CDR3: CASSAQQGHRGEQFF. In nucleotides, the CDR3 is TGTGCCAGCAGTGCACAACAAGGCCATAGGGGTGAGCAGTTCTTC.

On this clone: Only one base separates this from a far larger clonotype, so it likely reflects a read error. The genes are TRBV7-9 and TRBJ1-1; possibly TRBD1 for D (5 bases). Germline V lookup: CDR1 SEHNR, CDR2 FQNEAQ (reference sequence). Deletions cut 5 bases from V and 1 base from J, with 8 bases between. The CDR3 sequence is 13 residues long. The CDR3 DNA is TGTGCCAGCAGCACGACAGCGAACACTGAAGCTTTCTTT. Encoded protein: CASSTTANTEAFF.

The V and J genes are TRBV10-2 and TRBJ1-6; tentative D call: TRBD1 (5 bases). Germline values: CDR1 WSHSY, CDR2 SAAADI. Trimming took off 8 bases at V and 6 bases at J, with 14 bases between the two ends. The CDR3 consists of 14 residues. In DNA form, the CDR3 reads TGCGCCAGCTCTTGGACGGGACCTAATTCACCCCTCCACTTT. It yields the protein CASSWTGPNSPLHF.

The rearrangement uses TRBV11-2 and TRBJ2-1, with 7 bases fitting TRBD1. Germline CDR1 and CDR2: SGHAT and FQNNGV. The CDR3 contains 15 residues. V dropped 2 bases and J dropped 7; count of bases not matched to a gene: 8. This CDR3 reads CASSLSTGKLNEQFF. The CDR3 nucleotides are TGTGCCAGCAGCTTATCGACAGGGAAGTTGAATGAGCAGTTCTTC.

This clone appeared many times. This may be a read error: a much more frequent sequence differs by one nucleotide. Different DNA sequences within this sample yield the same CDR3. J is TRBJ2-7 and V is TRBV5-1, with D possibly TRBD1 on 6 matching bases. The CDR3 length is 14 residues. V shed 1 base and J shed 0 bases, with 8 bases lying between them. Germline CDR1 is SGHRS and CDR2 is YFSETQ. CDR3 protein: CASSLTGSSYEQYF. CDR3 in DNA: TGCGCCAGCAGCTTGACAGGGAGCTCCTACGAGCAGTACTTC.

This clone was counted once. V usage is TRBV27 and J usage is TRBJ2-5; tentative D call: TRBD2 (6 bases). This CDR3 region has 14 residues. Trimming cost V 5 bases and J 8 bases, with 18 bases left between them. The germline V gene has CDR1 MNHEY and CDR2 SMNVEV (reference sequence). The CDR3 bases are TGTGCCAGCAGTGGGAGAGGGGAGGCGGGAACCCAGTACTTC. Its translation: CASSGRGEAGTQYF.

A few counts support this clone. V gene TRBV9 combines with J gene TRBJ2-5, with 7 bases lining up with TRBD2. The germline V gene has CDR1 SGDLS and CDR2 YYNGEE. This CDR3 has 15 amino acids. Germline trimming cut 4 bases from V and 5 bases from J; bases unmatched to any gene: 11. The CDR3 loop is CASSPRAYGGETQYF. In DNA, the CDR3 is TGTGCCAGCAGCCCAAGGGCCTACGGGGGGGAGACCCAGTACTTC.

This rearrangement joins TRBV5-6 to TRBJ1-2; D ambiguous. Trimming pared 4 bases from V and 1 base from J, leaving 5 bases between. The CDR3 is 12 residues long. Germline V CDR1 and CDR2: SGHDT, YYEEEE. CDR3 DNA sequence: TGTGCCAGCAGCCCAAGTAACTATGGCTACACCTTC. Its translation: CASSPSNYGYTF.

This chain joins TRBV7-8 and TRBJ2-7; 8 nucleotides align to TRBD1. Per the germline V gene, CDR1 is SGHVS and CDR2 is FQNEAQ. CDR3 length: 15 amino acids. Unmatched junction bases numbered 9, after V lost 5 bases and J lost 3 bases. The CDR3 DNA reads as TGTGCCAGCAGCACGGCCGACAGGGGAGGCTACGAGCAGTACTTC. Amino acids: CASSTADRGGYEQYF.

The rearrangement joins TRBV27 to TRBJ2-2; 7 bases map to TRBD2. The CDR3 loop spans 15 amino acids. V lost 2 bases, J lost 7 bases, and 7 bases stayed unmatched. Germline V gene lookup returns CDR1 MNHEY and CDR2 SMNVEV (reference sequence). The DNA for the CDR3 is TGTGCCAGCAGTTTACTAGCGGAGGTGAACGGGGAGCTGTTTTTT. Residues: CASSLLAEVNGELFF.

This clone came up once. The same CDR3 can be traced to other DNA sequences in this sample. V is TRBV5-1 and J is TRBJ2-7; D possibly corresponds to TRBD2 (5 bases). Germline CDR1 and CDR2: SGHRS and YFSETQ. V was cut by 3 bases and J by 4 bases, with 8 bases left in between. The CDR3 loop spans 12 amino acids. The CDR3 DNA reads as TGCGCCAGCAGCTCCCGGGGTTACGAGCAGTACTTC. This encodes CASSSRGYEQYF.